This passage covers 16 T cell receptor beta chains from one sample sequenced in a study of shared clonotypes between healthy human individuals. This table comes from immunoSEQ multiplex PCR, and its TCRdb copy is limited to in-frame clones, with some not included. The data hold 450,000 to 500,000 clones, with more than 65% observed a single time. The source material was PBMCs. The source is a woman between 35 and 50 years old in good health. Some clones in this sample may be carry-over from other donors' samples.

Comments on this clone: Compared with germline, one end of the junction differs, possibly owing to a read error. Other DNA variants within this sample encode the same CDR3. CDR3 nucleotide sequence: TGTGCCAGCAGCTTCCGACGTAACTCTGGGGCTAACGTCCTGACTTTC. This codes for CASSFRRNSGANVLTF. This chain joins TRBV11-3 and TRBJ2-6; perhaps TRBD1 as D (5 bases). This CDR3 is built from 16 residues. Germline-derived CDR1 and CDR2 are SGHNT and YENEEA.

The chain couples TRBV4-3 to TRBJ1-1; D ambiguous. CDR3 size: 14 residues. Germline V gene lookup returns CDR1 LGHNA and CDR2 YSLEER. Trimming removed 1 base at V and 2 bases at J, with 8 bases between. The CDR3 nucleotides read TGCGCCAGCAGCCAAGTCCAGGAAAACACTGAAGCTTTCTTT. Amino acid sequence: CASSQVQENTEAFF.

This clone has only a few counts. The J gene is TRBJ2-3, the V gene TRBV10-3, with 8 bases lining up with TRBD1. The V and J ends lost 6 bases and 2 bases, in that order; junction bases with no gene match: 7. This CDR3 spans 15 amino acids. Germline assignment: CDR1 ENHRY and CDR2 SYGVKD. CDR3 protein: CAIREQGGATDTQYF. The DNA of the CDR3 is TGTGCCATCAGAGAACAGGGGGGAGCCACAGATACGCAGTATTTT.

On this clone: This likely reflects a read error, since a far larger clone is one base away. Other nucleotide sequences in the sample specify the same CDR3. This rearrangement joins TRBV7-3 to TRBJ2-5, with TRBD2 identical over 8 bases. The CDR3 has 14 residues. Germline V gene lookup returns CDR1 SGHTA and CDR2 FQGTGA. DNA for the CDR3: TGCGCCAGCAGCCCTGGACTAGCCCCCGAGACCCAGTACTTC. Its protein is CASSPGLAPETQYF.

V is TRBV7-7 and J is TRBJ2-3; 12 bases line up with TRBD2. The length of the CDR3 is 16 residues. Germline trimming cut 5 bases from V and 0 bases from J; bases unmatched to any gene: 3. From germline, CDR1 is SSHAT and CDR2 FNYEAQ (reference sequence). The CDR3 region is CASSRTSGTSTDTQYF. The CDR3 DNA reads TGTGCCAGCAGCCGGACTAGCGGGACTAGCACAGATACGCAGTATTTT. The whole variable domain, filled in from reference TRBV7-7 and TRBJ2-3, reads GAGVSQSPRYKVTKRGQDVTLRCDPISSHATLYWYQQALGQGPEFLTYFNYEAQPDKSGLPSDRFSAERPEGSISTLTIQRTEQRDSAMYRCASSRTSGTSTDTQYFGPGTRLTVL.

The chain uses TRBV30 and TRBJ2-3; D possibly uses TRBD1 or TRBD2 (7 bases each). Germline assignment: CDR1 GTSNPN and CDR2 SVGIG (reference sequence). This CDR3 comprises 15 residues. V was cut by 0 bases and J by 3 bases, with 13 bases left in between. Here the CDR3 reads CAWSVRQGGTDTQYF. The CDR3 nucleotides read TGTGCCTGGAGTGTACGGCAGGGGGGGACAGATACGCAGTATTTT. Together with reference TRBV30 and TRBJ2-3, the CDR3 gives the full variable domain: SQTIHQWPATLVQPVGSPLSLECTVEGTSNPNLYWYRQAAGRGLQLLFYSVGIGQISSEVPQNLSASRPQDRQFILSSKKLLLSDSGFYLCAWSVRQGGTDTQYFGPGTRLTVL.

The table lists this clone with a few counts. The genes are TRBV28 and TRBJ2-2, with D perhaps TRBD1 or TRBD2 (5 bases each). The CDR3 is 14 residues long. Trimming removed 10 bases from V and 1 base from J, with 13 bases in between. The germline V gene encodes CDR1 MDHEN and CDR2 SYDVKM. In DNA form, the CDR3 reads TGTGCCACCATCCGGGACCGGAACACCGGGGAGCTGTTTTTT. Residues: CATIRDRNTGELFF. Together with reference TRBV28 and TRBJ2-2, the CDR3 gives the full variable domain: DVKVTQSSRYLVKRTGEKVFLECVQDMDHENMFWYRQDPGLGLRLIYFSYDVKMKEKGDIPEGYSVSREKKERFSLILESASTNQTSMYLCATIRDRNTGELFFGEGSRLTVL.

Comment on this clone: A read error is likely here: a far larger clone is one base away. This sequence joins TRBV4-2 and TRBJ2-5; D perhaps matches TRBD2 (5 bases). This CDR3 spans 16 amino acids. Per the germline V gene, CDR1 is LGHNA and CDR2 is YNFKEQ. CDR3 protein: CASSQDDLEGVETQHF. The CDR3 DNA reads as TGTGCCAGCAGCCAAGATGACCTAGAGGGTGTGGAGACCCAGCACTTC.

A single count supports this clone. V and J are TRBV5-4 and TRBJ2-7; D is uncertain. Per germline, CDR1 SGHNT and CDR2 YYREEE (reference sequence). The CDR3 totals 12 residues. Trimming took 0 bases from V and 3 from J, leaving 4 bases between them. The CDR3 bases are TGTGCCAGCAGCTTGGGCTTCTACGAGCAGTACTTC. The encoded protein is CASSLGFYEQYF.

The chain couples TRBV5-1 to TRBJ2-7; 7 positions match TRBD2. Per the germline V gene, CDR1 is SGHRS and CDR2 is YFSETQ. Germline trimming cut 1 base from V and 6 bases from J; bases unmatched to any gene: 7. CDR3 length: 14 amino acids. CDR3 sequence: CASSLSQGGREQYF. The CDR3 DNA reads TGCGCCAGCAGCTTGAGTCAGGGAGGGCGCGAGCAGTACTTC.

Comment on this clone: A read error is the likely source, as a far larger clone sits one nucleotide away. The genes are TRBV4-3 and TRBJ2-1; the D gene could be TRBD1 or TRBD2 (6 bases each). Germline V gene data show CDR1 as LGHNA and CDR2 as YSLEER. This CDR3 spans 16 amino acids. CDR3 in amino acids: CSSSQSGAGSYNEQFF. In nucleotides, the CDR3 is TGCTCCAGCAGCCAGTCAGGGGCGGGATCTTACAATGAGCAGTTCTTC.

The chain combines TRBV5-1 with TRBJ2-2; D possibly corresponds to TRBD2 (6 bases). The CDR3 runs 14 residues. The germline CDR1 and CDR2 sequences are SGHRS and YFSETQ. V lost 5 bases and J lost 1, with 9 bases in between. DNA for the CDR3: TGCGCCAGCAGGGATAGCGGGAACACCGGGGAGCTGTTTTTT. Its protein product is CASRDSGNTGELFF.

V usage is TRBV7-2 and J usage is TRBJ2-2, with 10 bases identical to TRBD2. The CDR3 extends over 19 amino acids. Germline V gene lookup returns CDR1 SGHTA and CDR2 FQGNSA. The J segment lost 4 bases and the V segment lost 1 base, leaving 12 bases of the junction unmatched. The CDR3 here is CASSLVALAGVWGTGELFF. CDR3 bases: TGTGCCAGCAGCTTAGTCGCTCTAGCGGGAGTATGGGGCACCGGGGAGCTGTTTTTT.

J is TRBJ2-3 and V is TRBV28; 7 bases are shared with TRBD2. Germline-derived CDR1 and CDR2 are MDHEN and SYDVKM. V shed 5 bases and J 4 bases; nucleotides not matched to a gene: 12. The CDR3 runs to 16 residues. The CDR3 DNA is TGTGCCAGCAGTGCGGCTCGGGGGGTGGCCGCAGATACGCAGTATTTT. Its protein is CASSAARGVAADTQYF.

With regard to this clone: A far larger clone is one nucleotide away, so this likely arose from a read error. The same CDR3 is also encoded by other DNA sequences in this sample. The chain is built from TRBV7-2 and TRBJ2-5; perhaps D is TRBD1 or TRBD2 (5 bases each). CDR1 and CDR2 (germline): SGHTA, FQGNSA. Deletions cut 9 bases from V and 5 bases from J, with 19 bases between. This CDR3 comprises 14 residues. CDR3 residues: CASSPRAGSETQYF. The DNA of the CDR3 is TGTGCCAGTAGCCCTCGGGCAGGGAGTGAGACCCAGTACTTC.

J is TRBJ1-2 and V is TRBV7-3, with 9 bases identical to TRBD1. Germline V gives CDR1 SGHTA, CDR2 FQGTGA. Trimming took 4 bases from V and 4 from J; bases not matched to a gene: 1. This CDR3 spans 13 amino acids. For the CDR3, the DNA is TGTGCCAGCAGCTCGGGACAGGGCTATGGCTACACCTTC. This sequence encodes CASSSGQGYGYTF.